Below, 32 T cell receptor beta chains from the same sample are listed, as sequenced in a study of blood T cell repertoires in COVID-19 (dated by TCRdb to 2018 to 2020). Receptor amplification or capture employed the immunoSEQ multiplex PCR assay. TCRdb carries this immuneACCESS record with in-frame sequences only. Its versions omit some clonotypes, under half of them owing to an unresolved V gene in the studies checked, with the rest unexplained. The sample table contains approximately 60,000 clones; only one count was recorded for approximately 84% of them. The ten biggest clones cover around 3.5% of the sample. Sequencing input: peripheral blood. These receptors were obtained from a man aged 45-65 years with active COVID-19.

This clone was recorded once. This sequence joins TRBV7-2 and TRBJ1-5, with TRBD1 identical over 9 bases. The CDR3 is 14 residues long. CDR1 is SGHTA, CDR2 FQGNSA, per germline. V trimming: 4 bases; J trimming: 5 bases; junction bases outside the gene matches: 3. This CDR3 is CASSSTGGDQPQHF. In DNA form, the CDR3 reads TGTGCCAGCAGCTCGACAGGGGGGGATCAGCCCCAGCATTTT.

The CDR3 is CAITGGPNVVTQYF. The CDR3 DNA reads as TGTGCCATCACGGGGGGCCCTAATGTGGTTACGCAGTATTTT. The chain joins TRBV10-3 to TRBJ2-3; maybe TRBD2 (7 bases). V gave up 7 bases and J gave up 8 bases, with 19 bases separating them. There are 14 residues in the CDR3. CDR1 ENHRY and CDR2 SYGVKD come from the germline V gene.

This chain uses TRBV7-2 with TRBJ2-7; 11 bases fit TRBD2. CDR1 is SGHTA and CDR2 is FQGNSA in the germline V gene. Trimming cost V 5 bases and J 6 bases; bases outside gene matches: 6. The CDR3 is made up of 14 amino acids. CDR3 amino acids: CASSALAGETEQYF. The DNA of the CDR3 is TGTGCCAGCAGCGCACTAGCGGGGGAGACCGAGCAGTACTTC.

The CDR3 loop reads CASSRTGDSYNEQFF. The CDR3 region has the DNA TGTGCCAGCAGTAGGACAGGGGACTCCTACAATGAGCAGTTCTTC. This sequence joins TRBV6-5 and TRBJ2-1; 9 bases agree with TRBD1. Germline CDR1 and CDR2: MNHEY and SVGAGI. The ends lost 5 bases at V and 0 bases at J; junction bases unmatched: 2. The CDR3 sequence is 15 residues long.

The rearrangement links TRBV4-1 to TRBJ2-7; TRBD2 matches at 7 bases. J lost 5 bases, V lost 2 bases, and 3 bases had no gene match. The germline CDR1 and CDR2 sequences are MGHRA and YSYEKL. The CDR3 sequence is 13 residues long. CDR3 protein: CASSQSLANEQYF. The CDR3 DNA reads TGCGCCAGCAGCCAATCACTAGCGAACGAGCAGTACTTC.

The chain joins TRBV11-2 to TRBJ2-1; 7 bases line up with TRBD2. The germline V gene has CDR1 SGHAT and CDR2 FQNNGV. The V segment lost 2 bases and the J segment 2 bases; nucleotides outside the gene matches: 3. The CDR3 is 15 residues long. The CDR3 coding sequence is TGTGCCAGCAGCTTATCCAGCGGGGCCTACAATGAGCAGTTCTTC. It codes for CASSLSSGAYNEQFF.

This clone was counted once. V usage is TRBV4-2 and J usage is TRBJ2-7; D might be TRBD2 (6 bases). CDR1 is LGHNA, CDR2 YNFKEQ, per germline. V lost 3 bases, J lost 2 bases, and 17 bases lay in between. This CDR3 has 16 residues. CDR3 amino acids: CASSQRLGTETYEQYF. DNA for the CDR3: TGTGCCAGCAGCCAGAGACTAGGGACGGAGACCTACGAGCAGTACTTC.

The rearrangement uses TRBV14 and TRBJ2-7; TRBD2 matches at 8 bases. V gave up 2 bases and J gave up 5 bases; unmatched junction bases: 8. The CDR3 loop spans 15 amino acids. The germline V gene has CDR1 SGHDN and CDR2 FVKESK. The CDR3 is CASSQSSGSMNEQYF. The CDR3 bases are TGTGCCAGCAGCCAATCCAGCGGGAGCATGAACGAGCAGTACTTC. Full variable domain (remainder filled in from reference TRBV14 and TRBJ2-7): EAGVTQFPSHSVIEKGQTVTLRCDPISGHDNLYWYRRVMGKEIKFLLHFVKESKQDESGMPNNRFLAERTGGTYSTLKVQPAELEDSGVYFCASSQSSGSMNEQYFGPGTRLTVT.

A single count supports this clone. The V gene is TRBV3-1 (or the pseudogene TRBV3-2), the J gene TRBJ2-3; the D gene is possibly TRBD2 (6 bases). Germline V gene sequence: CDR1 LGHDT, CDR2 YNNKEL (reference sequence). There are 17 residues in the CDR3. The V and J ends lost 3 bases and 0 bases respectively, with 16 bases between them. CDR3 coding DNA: TGTGCCAGCAGCCATGGCGGGGATGGTAGGAGCACAGATACGCAGTATTTT. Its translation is CASSHGGDGRSTDTQYF.

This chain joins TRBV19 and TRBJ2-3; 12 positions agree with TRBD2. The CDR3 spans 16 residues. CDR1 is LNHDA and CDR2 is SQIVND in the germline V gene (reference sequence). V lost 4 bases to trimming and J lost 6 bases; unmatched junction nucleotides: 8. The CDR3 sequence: CASSRSSGGAEDTQYF. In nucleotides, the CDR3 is TGTGCCAGTAGTAGATCTAGCGGGGGGGCCGAGGATACGCAGTATTTT.

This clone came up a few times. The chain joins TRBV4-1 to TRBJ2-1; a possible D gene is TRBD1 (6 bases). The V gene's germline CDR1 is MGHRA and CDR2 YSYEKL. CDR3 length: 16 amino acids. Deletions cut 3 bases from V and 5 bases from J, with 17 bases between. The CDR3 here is CASSHIGQGRHNEQFF. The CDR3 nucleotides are TGCGCCAGCAGCCATATCGGTCAGGGGCGGCACAATGAGCAGTTCTTC.

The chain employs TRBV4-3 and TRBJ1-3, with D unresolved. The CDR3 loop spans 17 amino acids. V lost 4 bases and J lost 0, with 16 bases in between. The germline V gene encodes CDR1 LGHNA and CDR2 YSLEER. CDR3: CASSPNFPYYSGNTIYF. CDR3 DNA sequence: TGCGCCAGCAGCCCGAACTTCCCTTACTACTCTGGAAACACCATATATTTT.

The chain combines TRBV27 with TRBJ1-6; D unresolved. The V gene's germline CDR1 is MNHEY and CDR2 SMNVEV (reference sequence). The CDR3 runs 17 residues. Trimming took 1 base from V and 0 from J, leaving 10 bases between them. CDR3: CASSLYAGSSYNSPLHF. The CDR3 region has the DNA TGTGCCAGCAGTTTATACGCAGGTAGCTCCTATAATTCACCCCTCCACTTT.

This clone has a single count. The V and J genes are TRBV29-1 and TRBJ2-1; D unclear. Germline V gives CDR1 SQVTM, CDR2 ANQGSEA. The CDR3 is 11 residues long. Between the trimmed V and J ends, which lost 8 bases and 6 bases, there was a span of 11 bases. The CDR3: CSSRQINEQFF. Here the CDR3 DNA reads TGCAGCTCGAGGCAGATCAATGAGCAGTTCTTC.

The CDR3 sequence is CASSPGTSKGGEQFF. The DNA of the CDR3 is TGTGCCAGCTCTCCCGGGACTAGTAAAGGAGGTGAGCAGTTCTTC. The V gene is TRBV18, the J gene TRBJ2-1; 8 positions agree with TRBD2. The CDR3 length is 15 residues. V gave up 6 bases and J gave up 9 bases; unmatched junction bases: 13. Germline CDR1 and CDR2: KGHSH and LQKENI.

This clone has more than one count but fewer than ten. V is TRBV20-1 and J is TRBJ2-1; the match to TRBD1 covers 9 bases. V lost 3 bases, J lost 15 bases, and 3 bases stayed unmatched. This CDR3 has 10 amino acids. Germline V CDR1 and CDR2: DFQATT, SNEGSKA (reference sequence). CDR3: CSARGDRVFF. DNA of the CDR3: TGCAGTGCTAGGGGGGACAGGGTGTTCTTC.

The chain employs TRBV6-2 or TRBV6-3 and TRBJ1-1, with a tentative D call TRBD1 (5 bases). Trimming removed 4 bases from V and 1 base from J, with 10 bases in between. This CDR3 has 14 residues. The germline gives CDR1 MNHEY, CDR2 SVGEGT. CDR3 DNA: TGTGCCAGCAGTTTACAGGCAGGGAACACTGAAGCTTTCTTT. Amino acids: CASSLQAGNTEAFF.

CDR3 DNA sequence: TGTGCCAGTAGTGGGAACGCACAGGGGGCTAACTATGGCTACACCTTC. This gives the protein CASSGNAQGANYGYTF. This sequence joins TRBV19 and TRBJ1-2; 8 bases fit TRBD1. The CDR3 is 16 residues long. V shed 5 bases, J shed 0 bases, and the junction held 8 bases outside the gene matches. Germline V gene lookup returns CDR1 LNHDA and CDR2 SQIVND (reference sequence).

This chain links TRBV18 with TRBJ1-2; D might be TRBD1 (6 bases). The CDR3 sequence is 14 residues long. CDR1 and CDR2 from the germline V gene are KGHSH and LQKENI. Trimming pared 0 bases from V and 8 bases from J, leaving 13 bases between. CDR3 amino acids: CASSPPRGHTGYTF. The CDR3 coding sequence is TGTGCCAGCTCACCACCGCGGGGGCATACGGGCTACACCTTC.

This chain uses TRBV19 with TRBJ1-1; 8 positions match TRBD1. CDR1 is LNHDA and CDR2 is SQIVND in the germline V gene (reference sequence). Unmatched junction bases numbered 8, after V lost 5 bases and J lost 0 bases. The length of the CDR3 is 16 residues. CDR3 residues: CASSQGQATMNTEAFF. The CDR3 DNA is TGTGCCAGTAGTCAGGGACAGGCTACTATGAACACTGAAGCTTTCTTT.

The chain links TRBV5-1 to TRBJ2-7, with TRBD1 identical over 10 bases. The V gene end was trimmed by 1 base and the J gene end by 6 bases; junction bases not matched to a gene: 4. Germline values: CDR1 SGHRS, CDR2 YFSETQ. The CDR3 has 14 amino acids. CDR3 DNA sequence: TGCGCCAGCAGCTTGCAATGGGACAGGGGCGAGCAGTACTTC. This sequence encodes CASSLQWDRGEQYF.

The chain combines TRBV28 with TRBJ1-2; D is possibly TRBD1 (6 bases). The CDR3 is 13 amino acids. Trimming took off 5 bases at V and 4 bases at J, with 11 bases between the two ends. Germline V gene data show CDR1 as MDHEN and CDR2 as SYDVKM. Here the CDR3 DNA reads TGTGCCAGCAGTCTGACAGGTCTCTATGGCTACACCTTC. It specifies CASSLTGLYGYTF.

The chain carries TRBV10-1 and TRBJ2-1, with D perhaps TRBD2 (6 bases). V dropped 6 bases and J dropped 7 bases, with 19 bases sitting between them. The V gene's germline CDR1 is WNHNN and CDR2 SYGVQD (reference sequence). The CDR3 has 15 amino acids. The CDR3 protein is CASSKVLGGSNEQFF. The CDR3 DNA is TGCGCCAGCAGCAAAGTTCTTGGGGGGTCAAATGAGCAGTTCTTC.

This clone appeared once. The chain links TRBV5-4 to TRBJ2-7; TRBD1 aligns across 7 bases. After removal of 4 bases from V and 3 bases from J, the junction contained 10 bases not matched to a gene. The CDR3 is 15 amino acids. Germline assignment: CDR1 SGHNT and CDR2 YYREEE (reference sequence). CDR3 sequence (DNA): TGTGCCAGCAGCCCAACAGGGGCGTCTATCTACGAGCAGTACTTC. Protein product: CASSPTGASIYEQYF.

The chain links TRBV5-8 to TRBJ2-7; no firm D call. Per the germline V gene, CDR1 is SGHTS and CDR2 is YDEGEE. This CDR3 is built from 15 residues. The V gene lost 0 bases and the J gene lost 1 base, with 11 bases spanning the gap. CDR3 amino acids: CASSLGGEPSYEQYF. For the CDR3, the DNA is TGTGCCAGCAGCTTGGGCGGAGAGCCTTCCTACGAGCAGTACTTC. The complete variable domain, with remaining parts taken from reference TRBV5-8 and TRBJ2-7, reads EAGVTQSPTHLIKTRGQQATLRCSPISGHTSVYWYQQALGLGLQFLLWYDEGEERNRGNFPPRFSGRQFPNYSSELNVNALELEDSALYLCASSLGGEPSYEQYFGPGTRLTVT.

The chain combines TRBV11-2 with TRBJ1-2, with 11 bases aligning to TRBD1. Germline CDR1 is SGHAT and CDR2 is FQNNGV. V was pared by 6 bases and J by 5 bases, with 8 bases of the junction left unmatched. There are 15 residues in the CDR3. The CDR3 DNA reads TGTGCCAGCAGGGGGGACAGGGGGACCCTGTATGGCTACACCTTC. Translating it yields CASRGDRGTLYGYTF. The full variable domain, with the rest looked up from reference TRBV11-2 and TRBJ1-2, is EAGVAQSPRYKIIEKRQSVAFWCNPISGHATLYWYQQILGQGPKLLIQFQNNGVVDDSQLPKDRFSAERLKGVDSTLKIQPAKLEDSAVYLCASRGDRGTLYGYTFGSGTRLTVV.

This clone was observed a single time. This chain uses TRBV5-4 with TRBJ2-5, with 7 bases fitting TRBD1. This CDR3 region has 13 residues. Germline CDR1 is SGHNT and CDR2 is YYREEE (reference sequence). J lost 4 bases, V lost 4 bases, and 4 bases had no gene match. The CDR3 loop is CASSAYRGETQYF. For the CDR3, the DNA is TGTGCCAGCAGCGCATACAGGGGAGAGACCCAGTACTTC.

For the CDR3, the DNA is TGTGCCAGCAGTGTAGTGGTGACCTACGAGCAGTACTTC. Translating it yields CASSVVVTYEQYF. The chain combines TRBV6-2 or TRBV6-3 with TRBJ2-7, with D uncertain. V gave up 5 bases and J gave up 2 bases, with 10 bases separating them. The germline V gene encodes CDR1 MNHEY and CDR2 SVGEGT. The CDR3 loop spans 13 amino acids.

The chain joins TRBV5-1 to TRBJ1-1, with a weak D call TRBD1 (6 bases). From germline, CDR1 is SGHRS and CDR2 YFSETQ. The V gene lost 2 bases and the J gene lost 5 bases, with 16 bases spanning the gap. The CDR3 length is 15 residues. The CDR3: CASSFVQGMRTEAFF. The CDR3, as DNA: TGCGCCAGCAGCTTCGTCCAGGGGATGAGAACTGAAGCTTTCTTT.

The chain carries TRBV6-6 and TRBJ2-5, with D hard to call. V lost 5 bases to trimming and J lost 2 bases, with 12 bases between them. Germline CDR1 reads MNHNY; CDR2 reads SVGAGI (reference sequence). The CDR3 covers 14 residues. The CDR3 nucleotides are TGTGCCAGCAGTACCCGTGCAGGACAAGAGACCCAGTACTTC. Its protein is CASSTRAGQETQYF.

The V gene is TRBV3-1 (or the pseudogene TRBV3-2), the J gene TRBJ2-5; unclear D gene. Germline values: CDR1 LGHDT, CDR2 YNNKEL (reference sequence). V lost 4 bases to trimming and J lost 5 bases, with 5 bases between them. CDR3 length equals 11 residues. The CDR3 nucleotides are TGTGCCAGCAGCCCTTCGGAGACCCAGTACTTC. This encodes CASSPSETQYF.

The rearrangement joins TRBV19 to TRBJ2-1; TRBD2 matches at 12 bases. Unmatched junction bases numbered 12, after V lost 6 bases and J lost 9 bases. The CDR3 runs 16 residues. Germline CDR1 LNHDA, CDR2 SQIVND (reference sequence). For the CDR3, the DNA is TGTGCCAGTAGGGTCGGACTAGCGGGGCGGTGGGTTGAGCAGTTCTTC. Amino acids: CASRVGLAGRWVEQFF.